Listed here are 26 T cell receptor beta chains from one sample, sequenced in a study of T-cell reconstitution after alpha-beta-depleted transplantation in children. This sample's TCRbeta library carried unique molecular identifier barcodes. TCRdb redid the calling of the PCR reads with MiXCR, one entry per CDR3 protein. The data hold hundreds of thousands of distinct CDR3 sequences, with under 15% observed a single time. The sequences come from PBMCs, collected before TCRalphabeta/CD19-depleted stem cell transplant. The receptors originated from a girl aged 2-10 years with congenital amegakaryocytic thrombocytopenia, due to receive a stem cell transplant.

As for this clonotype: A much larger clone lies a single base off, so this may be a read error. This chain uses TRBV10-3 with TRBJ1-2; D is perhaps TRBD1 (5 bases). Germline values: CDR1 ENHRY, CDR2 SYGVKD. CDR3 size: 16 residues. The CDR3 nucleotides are TGTGCCAACAGTGAGTCGAAGCCGGGACGGACCTATGGCTACACCTTC. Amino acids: CANSESKPGRTYGYTF.

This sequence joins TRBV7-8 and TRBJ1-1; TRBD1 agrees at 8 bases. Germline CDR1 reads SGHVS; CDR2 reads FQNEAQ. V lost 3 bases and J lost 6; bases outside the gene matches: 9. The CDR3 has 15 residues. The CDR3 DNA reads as TGTGCCAGCAGCTTTTTTGGGACAGGACTCGCTGAAGCTTTCTTT. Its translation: CASSFFGTGLAEAFF. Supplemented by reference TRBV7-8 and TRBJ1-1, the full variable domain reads GAGVSQSPRYKVAKRGQDVALRCDPISGHVSLFWYQQALGQGPEFLTYFQNEAQLDKSGLPSDRFFAERPEGSVSTLKIQRTQQEDSAVYLCASSFFGTGLAEAFFGQGTRLTVV.

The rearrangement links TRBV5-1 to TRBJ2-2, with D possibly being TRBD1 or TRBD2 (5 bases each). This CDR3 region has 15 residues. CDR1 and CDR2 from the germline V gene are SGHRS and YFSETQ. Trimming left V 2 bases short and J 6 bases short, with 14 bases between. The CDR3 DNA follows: TGCGCCAGCAGCTTATCCCGAGTGGGGGCCGGGGAGCTGTTTTTT. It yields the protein CASSLSRVGAGELFF.

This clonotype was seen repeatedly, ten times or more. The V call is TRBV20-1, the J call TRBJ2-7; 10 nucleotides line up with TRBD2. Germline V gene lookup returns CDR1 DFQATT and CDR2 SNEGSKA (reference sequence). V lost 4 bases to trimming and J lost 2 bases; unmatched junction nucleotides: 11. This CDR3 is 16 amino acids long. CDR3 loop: CSATGGTTSGTYEQYF. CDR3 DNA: TGCAGTGCTACAGGGGGCACCACTAGCGGGACCTACGAGCAGTACTTC.

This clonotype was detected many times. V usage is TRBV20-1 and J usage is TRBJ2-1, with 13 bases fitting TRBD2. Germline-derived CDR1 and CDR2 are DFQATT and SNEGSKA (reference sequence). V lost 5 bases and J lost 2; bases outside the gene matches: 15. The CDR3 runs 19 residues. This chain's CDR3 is CSAPKVGTSGILAYNEQFF. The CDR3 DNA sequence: TGCAGTGCTCCAAAGGTCGGGACTAGCGGGATTCTCGCCTACAATGAGCAGTTCTTC.

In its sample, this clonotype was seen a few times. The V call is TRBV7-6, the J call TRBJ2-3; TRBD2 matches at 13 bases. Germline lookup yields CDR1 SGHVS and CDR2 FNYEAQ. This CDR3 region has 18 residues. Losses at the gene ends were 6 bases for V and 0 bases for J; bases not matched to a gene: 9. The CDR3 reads CASRGTSGILSSTDTQYF. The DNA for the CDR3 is TGTGCCAGCAGGGGGACTAGCGGGATCCTCTCTAGCACAGATACGCAGTATTTT.

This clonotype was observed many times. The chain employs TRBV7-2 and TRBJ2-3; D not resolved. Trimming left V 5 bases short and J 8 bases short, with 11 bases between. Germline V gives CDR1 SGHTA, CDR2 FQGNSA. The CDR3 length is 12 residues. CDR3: CASSAEAFTQYF. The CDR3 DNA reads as TGTGCCAGCAGCGCAGAGGCCTTTACGCAGTATTTT.

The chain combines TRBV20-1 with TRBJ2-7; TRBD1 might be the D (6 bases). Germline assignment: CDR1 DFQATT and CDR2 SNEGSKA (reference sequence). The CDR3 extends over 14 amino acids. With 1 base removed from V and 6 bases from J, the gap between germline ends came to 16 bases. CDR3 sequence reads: CSARAQGISIEQYF. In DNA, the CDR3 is TGCAGTGCTAGAGCCCAGGGGATCTCTATCGAGCAGTACTTC.

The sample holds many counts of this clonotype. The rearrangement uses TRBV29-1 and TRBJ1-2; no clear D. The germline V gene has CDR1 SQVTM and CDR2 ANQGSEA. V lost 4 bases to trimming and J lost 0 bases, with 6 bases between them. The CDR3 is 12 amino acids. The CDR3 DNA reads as TGCAGCGTTGCTAGCGCTAACTATGGCTACACCTTC. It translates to CSVASANYGYTF.

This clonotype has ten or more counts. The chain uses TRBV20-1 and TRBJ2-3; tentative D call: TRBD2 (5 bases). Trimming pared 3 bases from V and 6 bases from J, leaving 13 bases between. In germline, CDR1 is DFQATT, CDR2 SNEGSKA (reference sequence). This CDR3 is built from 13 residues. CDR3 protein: CSASGSEWDTQYF. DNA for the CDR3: TGCAGTGCTAGTGGTAGCGAGTGGGATACGCAGTATTTT.

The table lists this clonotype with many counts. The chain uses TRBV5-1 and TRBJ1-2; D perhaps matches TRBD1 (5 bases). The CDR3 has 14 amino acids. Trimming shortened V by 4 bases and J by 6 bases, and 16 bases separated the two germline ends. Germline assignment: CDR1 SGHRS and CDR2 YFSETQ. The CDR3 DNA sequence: TGCGCCAGCAGCCCGTCAAGGGGTTACGATGGCTACACCTTC. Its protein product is CASSPSRGYDGYTF. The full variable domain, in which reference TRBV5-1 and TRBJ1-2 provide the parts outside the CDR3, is KAGVTQTPRYLIKTRGQQVTLSCSPISGHRSVSWYQQTPGQGLQFLFEYFSETQRNKGNFPGRFSGRQFSNSRSEMNVSTLELGDSALYLCASSPSRGYDGYTFGSGTRLTVV.

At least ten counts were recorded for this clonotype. CDR3 DNA: TGCAGTGCTAGAGAGCGGGGATCCTACGAGCAGTACTTC. Its translation is CSARERGSYEQYF. The chain is built from TRBV20-1 and TRBJ2-7; the D gene is possibly TRBD2 (6 bases). CDR3 size: 13 residues. The germline CDR1 and CDR2 sequences are DFQATT and SNEGSKA (reference sequence). Trimming took off 0 bases at V and 1 base at J, with 7 bases between the two ends.

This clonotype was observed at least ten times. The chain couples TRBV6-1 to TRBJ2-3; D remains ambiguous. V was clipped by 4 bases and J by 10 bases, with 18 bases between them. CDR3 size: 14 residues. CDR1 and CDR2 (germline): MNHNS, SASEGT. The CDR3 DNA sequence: TGTGCCAGCAGTGCGGAAGATTTTCTTGGGTCGCAGTATTTT. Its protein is CASSAEDFLGSQYF.

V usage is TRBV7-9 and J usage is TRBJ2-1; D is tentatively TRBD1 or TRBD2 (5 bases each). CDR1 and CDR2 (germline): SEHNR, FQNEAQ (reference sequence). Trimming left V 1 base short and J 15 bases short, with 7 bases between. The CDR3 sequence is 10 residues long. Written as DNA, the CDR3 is TGTGCCAGCAGCTTAGAGGGACCGTTCTTC. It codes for CASSLEGPFF.

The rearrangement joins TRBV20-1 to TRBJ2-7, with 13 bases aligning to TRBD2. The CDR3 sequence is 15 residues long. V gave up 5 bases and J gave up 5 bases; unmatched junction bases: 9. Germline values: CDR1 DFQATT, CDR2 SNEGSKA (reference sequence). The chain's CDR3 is CSAGGELAGGNEQYF. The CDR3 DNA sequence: TGCAGTGCTGGGGGGGAACTAGCGGGAGGGAACGAGCAGTACTTC.

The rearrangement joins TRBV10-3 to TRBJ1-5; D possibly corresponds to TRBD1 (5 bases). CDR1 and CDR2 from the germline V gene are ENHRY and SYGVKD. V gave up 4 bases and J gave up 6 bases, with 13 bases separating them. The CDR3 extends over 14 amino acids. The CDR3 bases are TGTGCCATCAGTGCCCCGGGGGTCGGTCAGCCCCAGCATTTT. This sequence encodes CAISAPGVGQPQHF.

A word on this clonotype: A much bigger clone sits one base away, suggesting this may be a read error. The CDR3 nucleotides are TGTGCCAGCAGTTTTGGTGGAAGTGGCTATGGCTGCACCTTC. This sequence encodes CASSFGGSGYGCTF. The V call is TRBV28, the J call TRBJ1-2; the D is unclear. Germline CDR1 is MDHEN and CDR2 is SYDVKM. The CDR3 length is 14 residues.

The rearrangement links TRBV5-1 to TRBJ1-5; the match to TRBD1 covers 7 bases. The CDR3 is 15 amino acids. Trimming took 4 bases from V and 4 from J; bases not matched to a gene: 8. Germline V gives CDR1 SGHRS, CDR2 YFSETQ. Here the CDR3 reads CASSLTGTANQPQHF. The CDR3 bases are TGCGCCAGCAGCCTCACCGGGACAGCAAATCAGCCCCAGCATTTT.

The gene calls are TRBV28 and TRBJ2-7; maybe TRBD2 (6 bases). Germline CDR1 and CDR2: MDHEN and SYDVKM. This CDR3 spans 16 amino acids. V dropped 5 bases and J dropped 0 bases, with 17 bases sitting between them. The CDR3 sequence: CASSPLVGRSSYEQYF. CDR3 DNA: TGTGCCAGCAGTCCCCTCGTAGGGAGGAGCTCCTACGAGCAGTACTTC.

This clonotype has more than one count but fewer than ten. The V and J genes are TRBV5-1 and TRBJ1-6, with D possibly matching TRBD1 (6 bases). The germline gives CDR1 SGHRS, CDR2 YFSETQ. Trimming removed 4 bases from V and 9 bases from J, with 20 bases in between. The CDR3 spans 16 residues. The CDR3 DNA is TGCGCCAGCAGCGGAGGACAGCAGGTGCTTCCTTCACCCCTCCACTTT. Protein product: CASSGGQQVLPSPLHF.

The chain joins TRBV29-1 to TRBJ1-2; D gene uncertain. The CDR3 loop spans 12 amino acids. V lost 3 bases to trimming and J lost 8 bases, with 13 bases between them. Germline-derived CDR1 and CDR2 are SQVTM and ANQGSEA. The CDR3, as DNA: TGCAGCGTTGATTTGGCCGGAAAGGGCTACACCTTC. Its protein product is CSVDLAGKGYTF.

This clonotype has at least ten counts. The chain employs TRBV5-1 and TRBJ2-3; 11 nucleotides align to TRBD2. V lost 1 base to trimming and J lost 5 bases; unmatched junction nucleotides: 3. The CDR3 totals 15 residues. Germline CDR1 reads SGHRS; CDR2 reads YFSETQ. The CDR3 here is CASSLKLAGEDTQYF. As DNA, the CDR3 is TGCGCCAGCAGCTTGAAACTAGCGGGAGAAGATACGCAGTATTTT.

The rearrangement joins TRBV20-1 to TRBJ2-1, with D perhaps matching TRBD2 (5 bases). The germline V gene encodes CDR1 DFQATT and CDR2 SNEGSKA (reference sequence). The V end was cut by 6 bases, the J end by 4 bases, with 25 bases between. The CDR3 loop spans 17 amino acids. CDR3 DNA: TGCAGTGCGAGACGCCCGAGGGCGGCACTCAATTACAATGAGCAGTTCTTC. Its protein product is CSARRPRAALNYNEQFF.

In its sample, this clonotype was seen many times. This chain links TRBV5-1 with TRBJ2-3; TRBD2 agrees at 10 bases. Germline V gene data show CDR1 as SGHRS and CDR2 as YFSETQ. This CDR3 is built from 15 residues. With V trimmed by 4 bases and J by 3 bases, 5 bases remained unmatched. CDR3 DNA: TGCGCCAGCAGCACCAGACTAGCGGGTACAGATACGCAGTATTTT. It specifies CASSTRLAGTDTQYF.

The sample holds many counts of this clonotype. This CDR3 reads CSVDRGRARETQYF. In DNA, the CDR3 is TGCAGCGTTGATAGGGGGAGGGCTCGGGAGACCCAGTACTTC. The chain carries TRBV29-1 and TRBJ2-5, with a weak D call TRBD2 (7 bases). Looked up from germline, CDR1 is SQVTM and CDR2 is ANQGSEA. The CDR3 runs to 14 residues. The ends were cut back, 3 bases at V and 5 bases at J, with 16 bases in the middle.

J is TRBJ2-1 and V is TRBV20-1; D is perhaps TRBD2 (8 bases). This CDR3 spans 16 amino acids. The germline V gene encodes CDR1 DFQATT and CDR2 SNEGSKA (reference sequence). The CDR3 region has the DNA TGCAGCGCCCGGAGGGGGCAGGGACTAGTAAACAATGAGCAGTTCTTC. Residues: CSARRGQGLVNNEQFF.